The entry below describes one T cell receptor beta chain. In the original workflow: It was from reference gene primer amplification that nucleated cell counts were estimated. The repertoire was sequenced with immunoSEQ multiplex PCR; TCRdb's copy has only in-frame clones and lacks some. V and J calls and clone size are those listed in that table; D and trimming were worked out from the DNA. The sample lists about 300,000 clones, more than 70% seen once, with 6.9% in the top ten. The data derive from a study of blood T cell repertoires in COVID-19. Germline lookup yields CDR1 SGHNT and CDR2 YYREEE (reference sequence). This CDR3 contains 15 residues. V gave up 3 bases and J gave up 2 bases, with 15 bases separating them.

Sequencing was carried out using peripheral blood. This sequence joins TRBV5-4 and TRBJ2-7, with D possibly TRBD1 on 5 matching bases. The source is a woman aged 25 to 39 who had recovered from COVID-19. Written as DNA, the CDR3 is TGTGCCAGCAGCTCAAAGGCGACAGATCCCTACGAGCAGTACTTC. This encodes CASSSKATDPYEQYF.